This TCR beta chain stems from a study of blood T cells in healthy people across ages. A J-beta primer mix and a sample-barcoded 5' primer were used in a second PCR of about 7 to 12 cycles. One entry per CDR3 protein results from TCRdb running MiXCR on the 5' RACE reads. The table records around 1,700,000 distinct CDR3 sequences, 28% of them present only once. Points from the study as a whole: Fewer expanded clones and more diversity marked long-lived versus aged donors. Because sorting was not performed, PBMCs prevented conclusive naive versus antigen-experienced comparison. Any changes in expanded clonotypes were possibly confounded, as donor CMV status remained unknown.

Researchers collected roughly 9.8 milliliters of peripheral blood from every single donor. Germline CDR1 and CDR2: MGHDK and SYGVNS. This CDR3 contains 13 residues. J lost 4 bases, V lost 6 bases, and 4 bases had no gene match. In this sample, this clonotype turned up a few times. Its target is not known. The sample taken for sequencing was blood. The source is a woman aged 25-40 years in good health. This chain connects TRBV25-1 to TRBJ1-2, with 8 nucleotides matching TRBD1. The CDR3 nucleotides are TGTGCCAGCAGGGGACAGGTGACCTATGGCTACACCTTC. Its protein product is CASRGQVTYGYTF.